The TCR beta chain under discussion was sequenced for a study of T cell changes during pregnancy in multiple sclerosis. Some clones are missing from TCRdb's copy, which holds only in-frame ones; the method was immunoSEQ multiplex PCR. The sample carries roughly 89,000 clones, approximately 95% recorded once. Material: peripheral blood, obtained after pregnancy. This clonotype originated in a female donor in good health, enrolled as a control in a pregnancy study.

CDR3 protein: CASSDRGKAYEQYF. DNA of the CDR3: TGTGCCAGCAGTGACAGGGGGAAGGCCTACGAGCAGTACTTC. V is TRBV28 and J is TRBJ2-7; TRBD1 matches 9 bases. Germline values: CDR1 MDHEN, CDR2 SYDVKM. The CDR3 consists of 14 residues. Trimming cost V 5 bases and J 2 bases; bases outside gene matches: 4.